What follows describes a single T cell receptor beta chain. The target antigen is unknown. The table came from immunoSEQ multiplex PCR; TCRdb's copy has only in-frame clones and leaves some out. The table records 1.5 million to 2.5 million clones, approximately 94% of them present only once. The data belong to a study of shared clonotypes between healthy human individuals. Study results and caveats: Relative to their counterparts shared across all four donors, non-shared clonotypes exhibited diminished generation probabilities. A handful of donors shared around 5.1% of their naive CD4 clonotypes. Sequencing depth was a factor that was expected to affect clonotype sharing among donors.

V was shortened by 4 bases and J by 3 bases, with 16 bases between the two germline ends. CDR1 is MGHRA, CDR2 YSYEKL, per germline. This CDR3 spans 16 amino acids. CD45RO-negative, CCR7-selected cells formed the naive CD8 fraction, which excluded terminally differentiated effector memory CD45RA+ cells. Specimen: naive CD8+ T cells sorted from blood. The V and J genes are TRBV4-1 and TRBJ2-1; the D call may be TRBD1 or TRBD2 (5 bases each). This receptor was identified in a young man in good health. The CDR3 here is CASSPPLGVDYNEQFF. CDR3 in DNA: TGCGCCAGCAGCCCTCCTTTGGGGGTGGACTACAATGAGCAGTTCTTC.